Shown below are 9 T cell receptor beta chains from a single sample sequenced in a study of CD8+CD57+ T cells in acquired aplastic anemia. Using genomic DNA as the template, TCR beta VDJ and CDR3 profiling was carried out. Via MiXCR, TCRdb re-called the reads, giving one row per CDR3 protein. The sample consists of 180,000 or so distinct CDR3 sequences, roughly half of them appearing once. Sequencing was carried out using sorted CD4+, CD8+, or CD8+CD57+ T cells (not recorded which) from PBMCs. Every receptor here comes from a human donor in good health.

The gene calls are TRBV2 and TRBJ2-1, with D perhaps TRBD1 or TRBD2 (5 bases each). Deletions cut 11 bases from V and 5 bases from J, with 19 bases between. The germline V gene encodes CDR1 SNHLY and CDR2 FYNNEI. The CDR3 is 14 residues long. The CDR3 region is CAGGSLQGDNEQFF. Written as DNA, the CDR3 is TGTGCCGGTGGGAGTCTTCAGGGAGACAATGAGCAGTTCTTC. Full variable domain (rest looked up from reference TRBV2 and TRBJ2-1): EPEVTQTPSHQVTQMGQEVILRCVPISNHLYFYWYRQILGQKVEFLVSFYNNEISEKSEIFDDQFSVERPDGSNFTLKIRSTKLEDSAMYFCAGGSLQGDNEQFFGPGTRLTVL.

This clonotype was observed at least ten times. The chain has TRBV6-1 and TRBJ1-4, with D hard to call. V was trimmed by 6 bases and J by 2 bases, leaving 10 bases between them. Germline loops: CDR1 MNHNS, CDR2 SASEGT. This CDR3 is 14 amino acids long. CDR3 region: CASSLGNTNEKLFF. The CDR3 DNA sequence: TGTGCCAGCAGCCTAGGGAACACTAATGAAAAACTGTTTTTT.

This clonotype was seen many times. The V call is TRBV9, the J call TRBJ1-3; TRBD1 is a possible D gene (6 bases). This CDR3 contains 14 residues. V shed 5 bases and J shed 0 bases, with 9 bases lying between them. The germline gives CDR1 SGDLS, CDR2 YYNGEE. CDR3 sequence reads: CASSGQSSGNTIYF. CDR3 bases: TGTGCCAGCAGTGGACAGAGCTCTGGAAACACCATATATTTT. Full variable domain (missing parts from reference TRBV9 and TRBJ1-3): DSGVTQTPKHLITATGQRVTLRCSPRSGDLSVYWYQQSLDQGLQFLIQYYNGEERAKGNILERFSAQQFPDLHSELNLSSLELGDSALYFCASSGQSSGNTIYFGEGSWLTVV.

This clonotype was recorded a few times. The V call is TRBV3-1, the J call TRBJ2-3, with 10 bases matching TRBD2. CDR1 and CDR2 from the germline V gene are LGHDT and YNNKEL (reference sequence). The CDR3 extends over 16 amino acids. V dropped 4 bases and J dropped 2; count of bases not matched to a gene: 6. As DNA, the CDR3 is TGTGCCAGCAGCCTCGGACTAGCGGACTACACAGATACGCAGTATTTT. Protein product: CASSLGLADYTDTQYF.

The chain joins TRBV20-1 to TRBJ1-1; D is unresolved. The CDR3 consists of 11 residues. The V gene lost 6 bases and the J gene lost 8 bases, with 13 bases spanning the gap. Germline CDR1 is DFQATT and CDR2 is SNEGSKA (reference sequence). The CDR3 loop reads CSAVWPAEAFF. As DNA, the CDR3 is TGCAGTGCAGTATGGCCTGCGGAAGCTTTCTTT.

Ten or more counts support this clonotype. The CDR3 region has the DNA TGTGCCAGTAGTATTGTGGCGACTGAAGCTTTCTTT. It translates to CASSIVATEAFF. This sequence joins TRBV19 and TRBJ1-1; D is uncertain. This CDR3 is built from 12 residues. V dropped 3 bases and J dropped 5 bases, with 7 bases sitting between them. Germline V gene data show CDR1 as LNHDA and CDR2 as SQIVND (reference sequence). Full variable domain (remainder filled in from reference TRBV19 and TRBJ1-1): DGGITQSPKYLFRKEGQNVTLSCEQNLNHDAMYWYRQDPGQGLRLIYYSQIVNDFQKGDIAEGYSVSREKKESFPLTVTSAQKNPTAFYLCASSIVATEAFFGQGTRLTVV.

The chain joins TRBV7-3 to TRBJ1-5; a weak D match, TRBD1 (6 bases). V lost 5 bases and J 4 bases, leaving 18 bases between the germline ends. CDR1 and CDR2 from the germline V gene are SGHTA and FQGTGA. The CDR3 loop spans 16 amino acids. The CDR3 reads CASSQVPDSSNQPQHF. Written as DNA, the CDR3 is TGTGCCAGCAGCCAAGTACCGGACAGCTCGAATCAGCCCCAGCATTTT. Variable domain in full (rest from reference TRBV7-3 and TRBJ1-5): GAGVSQTPSNKVTEKGKYVELRCDPISGHTALYWYRQSLGQGPEFLIYFQGTGAADDSGLPNDRFFAVRPEGSVSTLKIQRTERGDSAVYLCASSQVPDSSNQPQHFGDGTRLSIL.

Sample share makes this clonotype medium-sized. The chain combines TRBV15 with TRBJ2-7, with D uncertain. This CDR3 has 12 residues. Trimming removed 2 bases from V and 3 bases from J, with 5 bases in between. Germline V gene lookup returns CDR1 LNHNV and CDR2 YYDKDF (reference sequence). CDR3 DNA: TGTGCCACCAGCAGAACGAACTACGAGCAGTACTTC. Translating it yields CATSRTNYEQYF.

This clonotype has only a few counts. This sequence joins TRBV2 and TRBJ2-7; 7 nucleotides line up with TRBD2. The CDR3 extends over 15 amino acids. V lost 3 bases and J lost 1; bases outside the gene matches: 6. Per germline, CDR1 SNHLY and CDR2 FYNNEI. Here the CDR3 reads CASSDRWEGSYEQYF. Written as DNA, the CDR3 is TGTGCCAGCAGTGATAGGTGGGAGGGGTCCTACGAGCAGTACTTC.